This T cell receptor (beta chain) was observed in a study of CXCR3-negative and CXCR3-positive naive CD8 T cells. Study-wide results and limits: Memory CD8+ cells had much lower diversity, and both naive subsets had comparably high diversity. CXCR3-negative and CXCR3-positive naive cells shared comparable TRBV-TRBJ usage, but memory cells did not. Greater hydrophobicity was found in TRB CDR3s of CXCR3-positive naive cells than of CXCR3-negative naive cells.

A word on this clonotype: The antigen is not known.

Germline V gene sequence: CDR1 SQVTM, CDR2 ANQGSEA. The CDR3 loop spans 16 amino acids. Naive CD8+ T cells carried a CD45RO-CCR7+CD27+CD95- phenotype. Carrying UMI labels, the TRB cDNA libraries were prepared through 5' RACE. TCRdb re-called the 5' RACE reads; one entry per CDR3 protein, DNA not given. In total, the table holds roughly 50,000 distinct CDR3 sequences. The specimen sequenced was naive CXCR3+ CD8+ T cells from blood. Noted subset: CD45RO-CCR7+CD27+CD95- naive CD8+ T cells expressing CXCR3 (TNR3+). This sequence originates from a human donor in good health. Some clones in this sample may be carry-over from other donors' samples. The genes are TRBV29-1 and TRBJ2-1; the D gene TCRdb calls, TRBD1, cannot be checked with no DNA. CDR3 sequence reads: CSVGFLGTGDYNEQFF.